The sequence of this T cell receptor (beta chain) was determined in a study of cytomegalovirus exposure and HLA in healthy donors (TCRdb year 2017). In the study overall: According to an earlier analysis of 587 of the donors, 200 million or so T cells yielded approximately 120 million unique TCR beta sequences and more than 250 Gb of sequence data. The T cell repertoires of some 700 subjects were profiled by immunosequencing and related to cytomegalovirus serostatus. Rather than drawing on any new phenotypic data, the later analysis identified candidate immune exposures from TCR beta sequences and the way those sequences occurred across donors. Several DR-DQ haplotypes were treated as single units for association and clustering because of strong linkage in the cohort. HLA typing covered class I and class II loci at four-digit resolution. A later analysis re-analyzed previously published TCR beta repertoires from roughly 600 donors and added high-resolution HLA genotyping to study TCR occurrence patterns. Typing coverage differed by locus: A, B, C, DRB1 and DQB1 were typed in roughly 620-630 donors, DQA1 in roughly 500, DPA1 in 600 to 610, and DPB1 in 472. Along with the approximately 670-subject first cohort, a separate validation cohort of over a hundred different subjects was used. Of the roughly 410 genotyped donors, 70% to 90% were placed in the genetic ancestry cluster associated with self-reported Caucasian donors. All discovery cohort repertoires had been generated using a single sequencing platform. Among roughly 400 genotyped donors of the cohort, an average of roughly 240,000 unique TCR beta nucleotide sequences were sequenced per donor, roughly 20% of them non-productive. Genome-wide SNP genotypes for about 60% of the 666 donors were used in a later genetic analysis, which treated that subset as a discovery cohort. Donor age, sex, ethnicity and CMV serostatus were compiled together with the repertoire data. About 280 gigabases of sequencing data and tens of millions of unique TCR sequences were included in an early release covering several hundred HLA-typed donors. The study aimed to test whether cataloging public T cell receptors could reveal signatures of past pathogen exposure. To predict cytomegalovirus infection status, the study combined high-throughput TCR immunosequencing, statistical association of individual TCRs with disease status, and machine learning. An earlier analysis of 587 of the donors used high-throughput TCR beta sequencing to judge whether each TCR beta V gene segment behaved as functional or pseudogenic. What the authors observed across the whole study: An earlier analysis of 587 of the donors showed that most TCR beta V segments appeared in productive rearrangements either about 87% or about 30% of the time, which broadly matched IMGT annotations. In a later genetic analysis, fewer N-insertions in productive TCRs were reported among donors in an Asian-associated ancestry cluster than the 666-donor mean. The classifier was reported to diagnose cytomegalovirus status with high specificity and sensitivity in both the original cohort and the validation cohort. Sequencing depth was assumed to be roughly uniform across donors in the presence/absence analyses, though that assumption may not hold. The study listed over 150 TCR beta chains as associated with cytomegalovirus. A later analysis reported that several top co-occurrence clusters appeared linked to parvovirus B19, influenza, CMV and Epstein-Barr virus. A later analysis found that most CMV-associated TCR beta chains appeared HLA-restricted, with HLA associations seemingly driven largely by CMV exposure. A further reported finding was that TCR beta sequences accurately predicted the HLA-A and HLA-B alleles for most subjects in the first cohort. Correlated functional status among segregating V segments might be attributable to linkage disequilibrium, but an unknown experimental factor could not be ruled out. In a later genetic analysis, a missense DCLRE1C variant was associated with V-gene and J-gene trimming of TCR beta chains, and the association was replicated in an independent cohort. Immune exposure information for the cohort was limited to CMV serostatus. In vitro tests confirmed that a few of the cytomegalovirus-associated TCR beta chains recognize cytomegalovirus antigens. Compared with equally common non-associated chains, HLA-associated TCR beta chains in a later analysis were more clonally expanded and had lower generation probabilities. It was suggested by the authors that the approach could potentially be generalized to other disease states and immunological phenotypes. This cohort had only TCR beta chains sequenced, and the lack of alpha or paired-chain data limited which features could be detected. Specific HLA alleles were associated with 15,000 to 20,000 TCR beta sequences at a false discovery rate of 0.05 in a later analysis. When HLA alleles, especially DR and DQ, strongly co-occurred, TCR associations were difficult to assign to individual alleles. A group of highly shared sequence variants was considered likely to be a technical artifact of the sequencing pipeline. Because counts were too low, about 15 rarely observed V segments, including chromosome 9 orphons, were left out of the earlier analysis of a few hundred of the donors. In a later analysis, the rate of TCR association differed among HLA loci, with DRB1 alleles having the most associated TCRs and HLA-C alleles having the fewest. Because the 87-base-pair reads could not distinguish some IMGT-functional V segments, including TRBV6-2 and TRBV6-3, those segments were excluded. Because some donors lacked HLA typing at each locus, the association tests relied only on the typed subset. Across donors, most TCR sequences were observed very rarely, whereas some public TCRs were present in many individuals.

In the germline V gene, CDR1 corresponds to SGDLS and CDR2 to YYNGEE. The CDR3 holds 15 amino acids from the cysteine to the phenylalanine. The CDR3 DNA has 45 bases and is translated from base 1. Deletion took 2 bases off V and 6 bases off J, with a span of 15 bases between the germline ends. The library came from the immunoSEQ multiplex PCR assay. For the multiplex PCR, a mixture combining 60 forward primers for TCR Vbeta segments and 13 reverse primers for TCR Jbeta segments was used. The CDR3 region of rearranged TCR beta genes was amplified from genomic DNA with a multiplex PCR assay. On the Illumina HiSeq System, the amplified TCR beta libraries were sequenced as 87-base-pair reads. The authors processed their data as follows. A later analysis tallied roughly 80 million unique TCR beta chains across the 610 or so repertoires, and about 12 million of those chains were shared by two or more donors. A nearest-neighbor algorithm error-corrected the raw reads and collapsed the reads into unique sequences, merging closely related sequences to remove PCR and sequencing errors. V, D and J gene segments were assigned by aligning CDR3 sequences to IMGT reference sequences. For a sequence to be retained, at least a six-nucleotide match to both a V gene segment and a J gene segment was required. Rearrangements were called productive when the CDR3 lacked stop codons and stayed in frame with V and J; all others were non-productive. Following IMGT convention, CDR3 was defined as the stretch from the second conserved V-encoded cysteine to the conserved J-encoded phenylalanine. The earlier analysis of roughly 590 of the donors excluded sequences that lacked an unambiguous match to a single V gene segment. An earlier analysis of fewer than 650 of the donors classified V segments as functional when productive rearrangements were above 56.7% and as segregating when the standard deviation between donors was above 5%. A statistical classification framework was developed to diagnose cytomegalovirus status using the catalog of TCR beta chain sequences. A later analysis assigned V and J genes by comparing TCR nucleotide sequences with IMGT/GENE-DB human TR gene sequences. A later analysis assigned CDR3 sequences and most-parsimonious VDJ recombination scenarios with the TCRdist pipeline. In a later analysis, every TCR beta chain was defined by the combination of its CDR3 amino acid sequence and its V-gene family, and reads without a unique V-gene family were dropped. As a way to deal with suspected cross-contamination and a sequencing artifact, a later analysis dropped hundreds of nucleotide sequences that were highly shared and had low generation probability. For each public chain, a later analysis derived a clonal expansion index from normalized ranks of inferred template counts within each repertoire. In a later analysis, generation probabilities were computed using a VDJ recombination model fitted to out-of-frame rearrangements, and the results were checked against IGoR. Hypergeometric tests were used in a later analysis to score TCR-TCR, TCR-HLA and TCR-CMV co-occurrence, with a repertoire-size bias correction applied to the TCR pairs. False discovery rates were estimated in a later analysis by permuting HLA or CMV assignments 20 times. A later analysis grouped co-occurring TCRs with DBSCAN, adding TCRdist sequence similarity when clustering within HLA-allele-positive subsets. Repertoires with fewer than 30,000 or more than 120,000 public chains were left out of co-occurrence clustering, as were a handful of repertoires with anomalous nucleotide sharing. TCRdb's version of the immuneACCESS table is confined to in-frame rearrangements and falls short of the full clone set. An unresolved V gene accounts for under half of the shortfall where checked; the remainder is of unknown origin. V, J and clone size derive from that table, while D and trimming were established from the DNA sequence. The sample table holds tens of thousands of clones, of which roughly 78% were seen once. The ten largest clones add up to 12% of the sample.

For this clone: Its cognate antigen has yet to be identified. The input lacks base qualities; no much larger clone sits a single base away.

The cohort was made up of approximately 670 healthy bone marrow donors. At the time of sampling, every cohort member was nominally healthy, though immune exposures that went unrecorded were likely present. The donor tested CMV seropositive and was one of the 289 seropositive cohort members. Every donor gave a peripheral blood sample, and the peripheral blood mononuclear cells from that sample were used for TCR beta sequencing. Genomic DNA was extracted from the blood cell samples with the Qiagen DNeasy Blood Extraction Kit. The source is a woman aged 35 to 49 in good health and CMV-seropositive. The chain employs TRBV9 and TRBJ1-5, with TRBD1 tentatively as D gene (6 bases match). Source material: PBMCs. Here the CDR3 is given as CASSVSGELAQPQHF. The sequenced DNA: TGTGCCAGCAGCGTGTCAGGGGAATTAGCTCAGCCCCAGCATTTT. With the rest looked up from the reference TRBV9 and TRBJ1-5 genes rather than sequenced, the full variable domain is DSGVTQTPKHLITATGQRVTLRCSPRSGDLSVYWYQQSLDQGLQFLIQYYNGEERAKGNILERFSAQQFPDLHSELNLSSLELGDSALYFCASSVSGELAQPQHFGDGTRLSIL.